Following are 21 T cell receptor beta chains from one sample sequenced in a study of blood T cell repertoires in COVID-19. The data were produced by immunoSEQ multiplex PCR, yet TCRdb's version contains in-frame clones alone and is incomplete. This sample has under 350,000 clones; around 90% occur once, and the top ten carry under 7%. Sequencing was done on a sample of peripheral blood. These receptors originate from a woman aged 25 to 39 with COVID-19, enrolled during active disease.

In nucleotides, the CDR3 is TGTGCCAGCAGTACTCGACAGGGCCGCGGAACCCGGGATACGCAGTATTTT. This translates into CASSTRQGRGTRDTQYF. The gene calls are TRBV2 and TRBJ2-3; the match to TRBD1 covers 7 bases. The CDR3 sequence is 17 residues long. Germline assignment: CDR1 SNHLY and CDR2 FYNNEI. V dropped 5 bases and J dropped 6; count of bases not matched to a gene: 17.

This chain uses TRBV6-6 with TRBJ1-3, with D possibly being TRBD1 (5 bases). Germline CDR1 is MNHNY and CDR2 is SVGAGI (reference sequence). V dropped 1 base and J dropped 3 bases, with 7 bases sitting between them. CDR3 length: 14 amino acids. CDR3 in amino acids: CASSYWTSGNTIYF. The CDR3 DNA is TGTGCCAGCAGTTACTGGACAAGTGGAAACACCATATATTTT.

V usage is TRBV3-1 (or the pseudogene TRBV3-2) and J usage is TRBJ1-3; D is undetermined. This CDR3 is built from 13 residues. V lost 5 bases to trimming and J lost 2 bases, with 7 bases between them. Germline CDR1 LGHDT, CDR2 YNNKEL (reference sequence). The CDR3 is CASSTTPGNTIYF. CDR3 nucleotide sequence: TGTGCCAGCAGCACGACTCCTGGAAACACCATATATTTT.

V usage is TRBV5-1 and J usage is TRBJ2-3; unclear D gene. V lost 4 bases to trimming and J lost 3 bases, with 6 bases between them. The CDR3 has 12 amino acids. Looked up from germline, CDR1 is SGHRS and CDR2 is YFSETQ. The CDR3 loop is CASSGRTDTQYF. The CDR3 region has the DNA TGCGCCAGCAGCGGTAGAACAGATACGCAGTATTTT.

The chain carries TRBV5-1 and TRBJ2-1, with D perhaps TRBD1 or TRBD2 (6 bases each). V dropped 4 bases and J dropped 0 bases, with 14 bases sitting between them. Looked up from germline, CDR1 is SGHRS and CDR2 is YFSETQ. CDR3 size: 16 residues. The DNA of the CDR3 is TGCGCCAGCAGCCTGGGGGGCCCGAGCTCCTACAATGAGCAGTTCTTC. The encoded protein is CASSLGGPSSYNEQFF. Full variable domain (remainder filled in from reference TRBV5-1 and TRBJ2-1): KAGVTQTPRYLIKTRGQQVTLSCSPISGHRSVSWYQQTPGQGLQFLFEYFSETQRNKGNFPGRFSGRQFSNSRSEMNVSTLELGDSALYLCASSLGGPSSYNEQFFGPGTRLTVL.

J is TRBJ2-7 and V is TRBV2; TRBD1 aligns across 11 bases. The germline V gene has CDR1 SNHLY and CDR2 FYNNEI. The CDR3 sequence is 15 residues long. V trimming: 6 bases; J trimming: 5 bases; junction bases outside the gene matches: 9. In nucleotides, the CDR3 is TGTGCCAGCAGCTCGGGACAGGGGGGTCCGGACGAGCAGTACTTC. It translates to CASSSGQGGPDEQYF.

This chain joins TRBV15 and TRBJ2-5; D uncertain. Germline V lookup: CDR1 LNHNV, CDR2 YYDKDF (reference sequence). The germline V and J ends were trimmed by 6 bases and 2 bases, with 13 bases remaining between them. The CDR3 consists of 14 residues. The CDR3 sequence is CATRPGLLQETQYF. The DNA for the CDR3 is TGTGCCACCAGGCCCGGTCTCCTTCAAGAGACCCAGTACTTC.

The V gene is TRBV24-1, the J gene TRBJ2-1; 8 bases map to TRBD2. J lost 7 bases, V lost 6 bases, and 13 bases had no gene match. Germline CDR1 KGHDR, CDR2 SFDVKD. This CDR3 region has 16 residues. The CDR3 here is CATSNRPGGGRNEQFF. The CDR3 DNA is TGTGCCACCAGTAACCGACCAGGCGGGGGGCGGAATGAGCAGTTCTTC.

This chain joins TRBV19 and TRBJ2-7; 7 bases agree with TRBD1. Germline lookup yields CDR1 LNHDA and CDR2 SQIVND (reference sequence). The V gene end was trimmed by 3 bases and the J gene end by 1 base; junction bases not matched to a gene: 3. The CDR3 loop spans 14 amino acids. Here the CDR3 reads CASSIPGGSYEQYF. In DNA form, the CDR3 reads TGTGCCAGTAGTATCCCAGGGGGATCCTACGAGCAGTACTTC.

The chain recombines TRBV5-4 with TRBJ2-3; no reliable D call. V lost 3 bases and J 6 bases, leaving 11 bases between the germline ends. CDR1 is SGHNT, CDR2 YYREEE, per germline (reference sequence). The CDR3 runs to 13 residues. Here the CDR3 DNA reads TGTGCCAGCAGCTCCATAGCCTCGGATACGCAGTATTTT. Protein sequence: CASSSIASDTQYF.

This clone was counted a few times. The CDR3 here is CASSPGSGEQYF. In DNA, the CDR3 is TGTGCCAGCAGCCCAGGGTCGGGCGAGCAGTACTTC. The chain couples TRBV5-5 to TRBJ2-7; perhaps TRBD1 as D (5 bases). The CDR3 is 12 amino acids. The germline V gene encodes CDR1 SGHKS and CDR2 YYEKEE (reference sequence). V dropped 4 bases and J dropped 6 bases, with 11 bases sitting between them.

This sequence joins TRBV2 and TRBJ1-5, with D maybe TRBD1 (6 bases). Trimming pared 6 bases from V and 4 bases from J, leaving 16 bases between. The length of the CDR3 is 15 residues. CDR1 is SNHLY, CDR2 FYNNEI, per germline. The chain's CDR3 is CASSPTGPGNQPQHF. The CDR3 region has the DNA TGTGCCAGCAGCCCGACAGGCCCTGGGAATCAGCCCCAGCATTTT.

Here the CDR3 reads CASSYRLAGEVRELFF. The CDR3 DNA reads TGTGCCAGCAGCTACAGACTAGCGGGAGAAGTTAGGGAGCTGTTTTTT. The chain combines TRBV7-3 with TRBJ2-2; 12 bases agree with TRBD2. V was clipped by 4 bases and J by 9 bases; unmatched bases: 9. Germline V gene data show CDR1 as SGHTA and CDR2 as FQGTGA. This CDR3 is built from 16 residues. The variable domain in full, with the rest retrieved from reference TRBV7-3 and TRBJ2-2, is GAGVSQTPSNKVTEKGKYVELRCDPISGHTALYWYRQSLGQGPEFLIYFQGTGAADDSGLPNDRFFAVRPEGSVSTLKIQRTERGDSAVYLCASSYRLAGEVRELFFGEGSRLTVL.

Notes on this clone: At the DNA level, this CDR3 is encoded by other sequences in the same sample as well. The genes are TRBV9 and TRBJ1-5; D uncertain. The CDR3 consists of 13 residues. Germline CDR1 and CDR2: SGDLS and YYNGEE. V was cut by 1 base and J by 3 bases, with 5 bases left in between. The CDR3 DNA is TGTGCCAGCAGCGTATCGGTCAATCAGCCCCAGCATTTT. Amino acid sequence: CASSVSVNQPQHF.

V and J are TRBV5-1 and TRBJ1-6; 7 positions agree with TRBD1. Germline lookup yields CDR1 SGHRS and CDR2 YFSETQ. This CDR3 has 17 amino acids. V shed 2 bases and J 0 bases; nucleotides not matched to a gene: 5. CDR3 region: CASSFGQATSYNSPLHF. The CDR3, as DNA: TGCGCCAGCAGCTTTGGACAGGCGACCTCCTATAATTCACCCCTCCACTTT.

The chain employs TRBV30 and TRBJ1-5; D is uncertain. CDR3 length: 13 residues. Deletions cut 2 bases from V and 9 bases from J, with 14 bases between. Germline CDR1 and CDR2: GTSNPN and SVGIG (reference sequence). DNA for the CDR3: TGTGCCTGGAGTCATAAAGCTGAGGCGCCCCAGCATTTT. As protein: CAWSHKAEAPQHF. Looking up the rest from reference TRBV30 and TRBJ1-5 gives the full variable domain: SQTIHQWPATLVQPVGSPLSLECTVEGTSNPNLYWYRQAAGRGLQLLFYSVGIGQISSEVPQNLSASRPQDRQFILSSKKLLLSDSGFYLCAWSHKAEAPQHFGDGTRLSIL.

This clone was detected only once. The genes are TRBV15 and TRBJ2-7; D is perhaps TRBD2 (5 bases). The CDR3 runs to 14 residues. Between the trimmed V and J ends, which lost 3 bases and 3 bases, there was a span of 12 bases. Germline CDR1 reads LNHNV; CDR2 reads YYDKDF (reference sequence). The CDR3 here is CATSSPGINYEQYF. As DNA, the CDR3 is TGTGCCACCAGCAGCCCCGGGATCAACTACGAGCAGTACTTC.

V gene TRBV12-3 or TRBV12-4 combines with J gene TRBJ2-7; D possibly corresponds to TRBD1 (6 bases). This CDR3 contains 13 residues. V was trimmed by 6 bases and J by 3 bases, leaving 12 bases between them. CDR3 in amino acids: CASRPGDFYEQYF. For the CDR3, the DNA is TGTGCCAGCAGACCAGGGGATTTCTACGAGCAGTACTTC.

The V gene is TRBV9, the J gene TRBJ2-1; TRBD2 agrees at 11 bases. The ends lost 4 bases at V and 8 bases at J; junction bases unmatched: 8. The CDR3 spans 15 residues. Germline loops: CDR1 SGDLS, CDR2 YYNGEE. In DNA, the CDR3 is TGTGCCAGCAGCCTCACTAGCGGGAGATTCGATGAGCAGTTCTTC. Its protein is CASSLTSGRFDEQFF.

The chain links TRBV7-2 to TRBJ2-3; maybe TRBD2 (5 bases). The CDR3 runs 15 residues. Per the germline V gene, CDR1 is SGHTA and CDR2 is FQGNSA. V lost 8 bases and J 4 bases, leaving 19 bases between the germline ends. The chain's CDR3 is CASRPPRDWADTQYF. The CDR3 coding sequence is TGTGCCAGCCGGCCCCCCCGGGATTGGGCAGATACGCAGTATTTT.

The CDR3 is CAISGGQGSYEQYF. CDR3 coding DNA: TGTGCCATCAGTGGGGGACAGGGGTCCTACGAGCAGTACTTC. J is TRBJ2-7 and V is TRBV10-3; 10 bases match TRBD1. CDR1 and CDR2 from the germline V gene are ENHRY and SYGVKD. The CDR3 has 14 amino acids. V was clipped by 4 bases and J by 1 base; unmatched bases: 1.